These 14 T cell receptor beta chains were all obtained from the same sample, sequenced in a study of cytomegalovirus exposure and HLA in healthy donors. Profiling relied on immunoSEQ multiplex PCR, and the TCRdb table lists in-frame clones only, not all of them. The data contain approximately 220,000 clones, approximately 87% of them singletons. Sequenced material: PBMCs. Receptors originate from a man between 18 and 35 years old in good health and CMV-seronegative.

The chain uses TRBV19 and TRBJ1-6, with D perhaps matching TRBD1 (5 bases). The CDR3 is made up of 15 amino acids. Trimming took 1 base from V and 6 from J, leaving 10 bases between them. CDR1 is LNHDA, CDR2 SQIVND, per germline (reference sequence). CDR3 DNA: TGTGCCAGTAGTATAGGCCAGGGAAGTAATTCACCCCTCCACTTT. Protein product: CASSIGQGSNSPLHF.

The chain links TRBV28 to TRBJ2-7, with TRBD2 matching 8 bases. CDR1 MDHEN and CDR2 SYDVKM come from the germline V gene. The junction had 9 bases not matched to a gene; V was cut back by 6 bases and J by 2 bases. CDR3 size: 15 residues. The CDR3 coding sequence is TGTGCCAGCAGGGCAGGGACTAGGGGTCCCTACGAGCAGTACTTC. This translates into CASRAGTRGPYEQYF.

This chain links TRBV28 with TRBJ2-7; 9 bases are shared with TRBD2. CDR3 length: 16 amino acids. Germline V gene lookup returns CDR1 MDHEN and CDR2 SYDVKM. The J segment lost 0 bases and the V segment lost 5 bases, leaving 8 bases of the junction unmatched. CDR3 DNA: TGTGCCAGCAGTGGATATAGCGGGAGTGACTCCTACGAGCAGTACTTC. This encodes CASSGYSGSDSYEQYF.

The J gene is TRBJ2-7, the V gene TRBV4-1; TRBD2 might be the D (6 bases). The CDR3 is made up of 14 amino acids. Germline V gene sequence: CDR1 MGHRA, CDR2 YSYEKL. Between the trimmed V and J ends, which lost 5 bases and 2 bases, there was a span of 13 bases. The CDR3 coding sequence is TGCGCCAGCAGCTACCGGGACTCCCCCTACGAGCAGTACTTC. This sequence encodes CASSYRDSPYEQYF.

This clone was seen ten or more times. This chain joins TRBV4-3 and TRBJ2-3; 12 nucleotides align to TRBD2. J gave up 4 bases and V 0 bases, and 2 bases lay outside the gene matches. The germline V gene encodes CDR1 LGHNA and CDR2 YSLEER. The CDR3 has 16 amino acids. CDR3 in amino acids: CASSQDLAGGPDTQYF. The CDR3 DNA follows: TGCGCCAGCAGCCAAGATCTAGCGGGGGGGCCAGATACGCAGTATTTT.

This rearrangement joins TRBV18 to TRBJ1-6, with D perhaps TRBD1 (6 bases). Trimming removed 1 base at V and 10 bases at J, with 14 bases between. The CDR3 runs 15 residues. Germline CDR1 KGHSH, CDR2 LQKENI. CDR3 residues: CASSPRVGTNSPLHF. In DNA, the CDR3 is TGTGCCAGCTCACCACGGGTTGGGACAAACTCACCCCTCCACTTT. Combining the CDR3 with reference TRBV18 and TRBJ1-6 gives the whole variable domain NAGVMQNPRHLVRRRGQEARLRCSPMKGHSHVYWYRQLPEEGLKFMVYLQKENIIDESGMPKERFSAEFPKEGPSILRIQQVVRGDSAAYFCASSPRVGTNSPLHFGNGTRLTVT.

The chain's CDR3 is CASSLGGWEQYF. As DNA, the CDR3 is TGTGCCAGCAGTTTAGGGGGGTGGGAGCAGTACTTC. This chain connects TRBV28 to TRBJ2-7, with D maybe TRBD2 (6 bases). This CDR3 comprises 12 residues. Trimming shortened V by 2 bases and J by 7 bases, and 9 bases separated the two germline ends. In germline, CDR1 is MDHEN, CDR2 SYDVKM.

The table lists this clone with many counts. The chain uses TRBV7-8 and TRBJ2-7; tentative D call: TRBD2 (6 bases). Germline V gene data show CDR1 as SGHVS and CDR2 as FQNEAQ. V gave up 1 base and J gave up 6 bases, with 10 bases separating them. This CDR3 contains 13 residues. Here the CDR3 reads CASSLGGAGEQYF. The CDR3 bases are TGTGCCAGCAGCTTAGGCGGGGCGGGCGAGCAGTACTTC.

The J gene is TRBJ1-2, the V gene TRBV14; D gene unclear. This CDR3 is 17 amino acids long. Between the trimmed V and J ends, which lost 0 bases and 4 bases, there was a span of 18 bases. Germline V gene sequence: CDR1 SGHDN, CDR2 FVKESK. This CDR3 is CASSQDRSGERGYGYTF. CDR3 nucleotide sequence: TGTGCCAGCAGCCAAGATAGGTCGGGTGAACGAGGCTATGGCTACACCTTC.

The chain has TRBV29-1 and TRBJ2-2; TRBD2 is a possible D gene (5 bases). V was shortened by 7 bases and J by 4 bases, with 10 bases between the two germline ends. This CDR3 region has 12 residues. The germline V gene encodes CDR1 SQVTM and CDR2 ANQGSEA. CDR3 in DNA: TGCAGCGCTACAGAGGGCACCGGGGAGCTGTTTTTT. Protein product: CSATEGTGELFF.

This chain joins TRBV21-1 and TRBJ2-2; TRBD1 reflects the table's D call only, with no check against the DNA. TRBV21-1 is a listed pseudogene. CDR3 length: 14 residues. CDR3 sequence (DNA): TGTGCCAGCAGCATGGGGCGAGGCACCGGGGAGCTGTTTTTT. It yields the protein CASSMGRGTGELFF.

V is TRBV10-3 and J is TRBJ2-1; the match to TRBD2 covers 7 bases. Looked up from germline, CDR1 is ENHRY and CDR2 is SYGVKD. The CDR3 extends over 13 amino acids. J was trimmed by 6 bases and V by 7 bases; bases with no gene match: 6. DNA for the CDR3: TGTGCCATCAAGGAGCGGGATGGCAATGAGCAGTTCTTC. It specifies CAIKERDGNEQFF.

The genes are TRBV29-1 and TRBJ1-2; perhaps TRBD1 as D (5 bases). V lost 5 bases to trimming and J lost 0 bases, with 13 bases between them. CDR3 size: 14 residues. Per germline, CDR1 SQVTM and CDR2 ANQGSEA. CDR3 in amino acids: CSVRPGNTNYGYTF. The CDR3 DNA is TGCAGCGTTAGGCCAGGGAACACTAACTATGGCTACACCTTC. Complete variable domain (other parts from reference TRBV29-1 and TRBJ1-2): SAVISQKPSRDICQRGTSLTIQCQVDSQVTMMFWYRQQPGQSLTLIATANQGSEATYESGFVIDKFPISRPNLTFSTLTVSNMSPEDSSIYLCSVRPGNTNYGYTFGSGTRLTVV.

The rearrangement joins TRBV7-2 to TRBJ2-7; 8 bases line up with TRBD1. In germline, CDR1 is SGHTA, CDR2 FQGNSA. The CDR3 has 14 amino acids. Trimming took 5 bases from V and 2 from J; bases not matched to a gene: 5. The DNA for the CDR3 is TGTGCCAGCAGCCGACCGGGACAGGCCTACGAGCAGTACTTC. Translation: CASSRPGQAYEQYF.